This entry is about one T cell receptor beta chain. The data belong to a study of cytomegalovirus exposure and HLA in healthy donors. The PCR made use of 60 Vbeta and 13 Jbeta primers. The assay was immunoSEQ multiplex PCR, and TCRdb's table has in-frame clones only and misses some. Seen here are approximately 130,000 clones, approximately 85% observed once, and the top ten hold about 1.8%. Germline assignment: CDR1 LGHNT and CDR2 FRNRAP. The ends were cut back, 2 bases at V and 10 bases at J, with 12 bases in the middle. The CDR3 runs to 13 residues. This chain joins TRBV12-5 and TRBJ1-5; perhaps TRBD1 as D (6 bases). The source of this sequence is a boy under 18 in good health and CMV-seronegative. The sample comprised PBMCs. The CDR3 loop reads CASGLPSGEPQHF. The CDR3 bases are TGTGCTAGTGGTTTGCCATCAGGGGAACCCCAGCATTTT.